This T cell receptor beta chain came from a study of blood T cell repertoires in COVID-19. Study-wide background: Whether acute or convalescent, the COVID-19 samples came from the United States, Italy and Spain. T cells, B-cell-depleted T cells, or PBMCs provided the cDNA or gDNA that served as material.

Sequenced by immunoSEQ multiplex PCR; TCRdb stores in-frame clones only, minus some. Here the sample spans under 200,000 clones, 79% being singletons. Germline-derived CDR1 and CDR2 are MGHDK and SYGVNS. The CDR3 is 15 amino acids. V lost 5 bases and J lost 4; bases outside the gene matches: 10. This chain joins TRBV25-1 and TRBJ1-1; 7 nucleotides match TRBD1. This TCR derives from a woman aged 70 to 79 in a cohort exposed to, infected with or recovered from COVID-19 (not recorded which). Source material: PBMCs or T cells enriched from blood (not recorded which). CDR3 in amino acids: CASSPEGGVSTEAFF. The CDR3 region has the DNA TGTGCCAGCAGTCCCGAAGGGGGCGTGAGCACTGAAGCTTTCTTT.